Detailed here is one TCR beta chain. CD45RO+ cells went into CD8 memory alongside CCR7-negative CD45RA+ TemRA cells. This specimen comes from a study of shared clonotypes between healthy human individuals. About the research overall: Each donor's CD8 memory used one plate, CD8 naive two, each CD4 subset three.

Each replicate PCR on the sorted subsets used approximately 200 ng DNA (around 30,000 T cell genomes). Measured with immunoSEQ multiplex PCR; TCRdb has only the in-frame clones, and not every one. The top ten hold about 26% of the sample, which has over 95,000 clones, around 66% seen once. Looked up from germline, CDR1 is MNHEY and CDR2 is SMNVEV (reference sequence). This CDR3 is built from 15 residues. The V and J ends lost 2 bases and 1 base, in that order; junction bases with no gene match: 5. Sequenced sample: memory CD8+ T cells sorted from blood. Regarding subset: CD45RO+ cells pooled with CCR7-negative TemRA cells. The chain joins TRBV27 to TRBJ2-7; 7 nucleotides match TRBD1. The sequence came from a woman in her 30s in good health. The CDR3 DNA sequence: TGTGCCAGCAGTTTAGAGGGGGCTTCTTCCTACGAGCAGTACTTC. It specifies CASSLEGASSYEQYF.